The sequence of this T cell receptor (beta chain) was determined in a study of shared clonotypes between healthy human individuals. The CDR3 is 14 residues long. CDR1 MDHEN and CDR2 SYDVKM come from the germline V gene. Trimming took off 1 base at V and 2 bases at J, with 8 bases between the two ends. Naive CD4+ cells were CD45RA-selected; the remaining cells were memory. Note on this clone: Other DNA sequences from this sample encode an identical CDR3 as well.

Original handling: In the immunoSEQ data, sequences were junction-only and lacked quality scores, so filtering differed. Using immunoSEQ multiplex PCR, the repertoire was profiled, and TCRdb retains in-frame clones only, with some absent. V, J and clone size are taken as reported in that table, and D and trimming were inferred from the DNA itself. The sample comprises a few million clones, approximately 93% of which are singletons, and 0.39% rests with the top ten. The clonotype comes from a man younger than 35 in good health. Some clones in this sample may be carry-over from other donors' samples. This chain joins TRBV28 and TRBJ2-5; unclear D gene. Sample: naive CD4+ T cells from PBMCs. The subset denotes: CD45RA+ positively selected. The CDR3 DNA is TGTGCCAGCAGTTTATTGAGAGGACAAGAGACCCAGTACTTC. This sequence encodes CASSLLRGQETQYF.